The T cell receptor beta chain described here comes from a study of CD8+CD57+ T cells in acquired aplastic anemia. Study-level background: Sorted CD4+ plus CD8+ cells gave DNA averaging about 3.2 ug.

The CDR3 totals 14 residues. Germline V gives CDR1 MNHNS, CDR2 SASEGT. Trimming pared 5 bases from V and 8 bases from J, leaving 18 bases between. Study conclusions and caveats: It was found that nearly 30 CD8+ CDR3 sequences were shared between patients and controls.

This clonotype was picked up many times. What it binds is unknown. The sequenced patients had an expansion of CD8+CD57+ cells seen by flow cytometry. A severe acquired aplastic anemia diagnosis applied to all patients. TCR beta VDJ and CDR3 profiles were obtained from a genomic DNA template. TCRdb re-analysed the reads in MiXCR, keeping a single row per CDR3 protein. The data hold fewer than 250,000 distinct CDR3 sequences, with roughly 50% observed a single time. The receptor's source is a human donor with aplastic anemia. The sequencing input was sorted CD4+, CD8+, or CD8+CD57+ T cells (not recorded which) from PBMCs. The chain is built from TRBV6-1 and TRBJ1-2; TRBD1 might be the D (5 bases). The CDR3 DNA reads TGTGCCAGCAGTATCTCCTTAAGCAAGGGGGGCTACACCTTC. Amino acids: CASSISLSKGGYTF.